Below, one T cell receptor (beta chain) is given with its context. TCRdb itself ran the RT-PCR reads through MiXCR, one entry per CDR3 protein. The sample lists about 700,000 distinct CDR3 sequences, over 12% seen once, with about 3.9% in the top ten. This CDR3 region has 12 residues. V was pared by 6 bases and J by 10 bases, with 10 bases between. The sequence was collected from a female donor in good health, serving as a healthy control. The gene calls are TRBV12-3 or TRBV12-4 and TRBJ1-6, with D perhaps TRBD1 (5 bases). Sequencing used memory CD4+ T cells from blood. The CDR3 nucleotides are TGTGCCAGCAGCACAGGAACGTCACCCCTCCACTTT. Protein sequence: CASSTGTSPLHF.